This T cell receptor (beta chain) was sequenced in a study of naive CD8 T cells in extremely preterm neonates. General study points: Relative to older groups, preterm infants had shorter, less trimmed CDR3s with fewer N additions. CDR3 nucleotide sharing was 2.5% to 3.5% in preterm, approximately 0.38% term, about 0.027% children, approximately 0.0091% adults. Preterm neonates had significantly lower iChao1 richness than other age groups. The authors flagged variable productive template counts in preterm samples.

Extremely preterm births at about 22-27 weeks of gestation supplied the samples. Live Annexin V-negative naive CD3+CD8+CD45RA+CCR7+ T cells were sorted. Details on this clone: What it recognizes is unknown.

TCRdb's copy holds only in-frame clones and misses some; the assay was immunoSEQ multiplex PCR. Of about 23,000 clones listed, about 91% are singletons. The CDR3 contains 12 residues. V lost 4 bases to trimming and J lost 5 bases, with 9 bases between them. Germline assignment: CDR1 SGHRS and CDR2 YFSETQ. Sequenced sample: naive CD8+ T cells from cord blood. The chain joins TRBV5-1 to TRBJ1-1; D may be TRBD1 (5 bases). This clonotype originated in a boy who was born preterm. CDR3 in amino acids: CASSEGPTEAFF. The DNA of the CDR3 is TGCGCCAGCAGCGAGGGGCCAACTGAAGCTTTCTTT.